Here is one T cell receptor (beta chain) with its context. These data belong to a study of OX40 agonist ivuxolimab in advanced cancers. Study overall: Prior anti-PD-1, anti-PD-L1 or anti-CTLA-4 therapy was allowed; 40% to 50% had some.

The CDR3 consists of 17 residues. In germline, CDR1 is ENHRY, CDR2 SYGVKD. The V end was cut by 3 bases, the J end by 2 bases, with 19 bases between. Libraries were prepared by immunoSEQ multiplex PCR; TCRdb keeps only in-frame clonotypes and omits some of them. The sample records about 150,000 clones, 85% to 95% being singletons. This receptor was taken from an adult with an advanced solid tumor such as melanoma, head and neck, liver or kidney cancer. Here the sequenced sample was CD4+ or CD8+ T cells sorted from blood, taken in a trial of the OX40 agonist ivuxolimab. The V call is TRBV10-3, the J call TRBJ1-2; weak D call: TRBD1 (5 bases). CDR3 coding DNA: TGTGCCATCAGTGACGATATAGGGGCCCGGTCCAACTATGGCTACACCTTC. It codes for CAISDDIGARSNYGYTF.